The 20 T cell receptor beta chains reported below all come from one sample, sequenced in a study of cytomegalovirus exposure and HLA in healthy donors (dated 2017 in TCRdb). The receptor library was made with the immunoSEQ multiplex PCR assay. For the multiplex PCR, a mixture combining 60 forward primers for TCR Vbeta segments and 13 reverse primers for TCR Jbeta segments was used. Entries here come from immuneACCESS through TCRdb and include only in-frame sequences with V and J called. Some clones fail to appear in such tables; in the studies checked, an unresolved V gene covers under half of the shortfall, and the cause of the remainder is unknown. The table for this sample lists under 200,000 clones. The ten largest clones capture less than 6.5% of the sample. The sequenced sample was PBMCs. Every receptor here comes from a young man in good health and CMV-seronegative.

This rearrangement joins TRBV7-9 to TRBJ2-7; TRBD2 matches 10 bases. J was trimmed by 3 bases and V by 5 bases; bases with no gene match: 13. Germline V lookup: CDR1 SEHNR, CDR2 FQNEAQ (reference sequence). The CDR3 is 17 amino acids. CDR3 DNA: TGTGCCAGCAGCCCAGTCCGGACTAGCGGAGATAGCTACGAGCAGTACTTC. Its translation is CASSPVRTSGDSYEQYF.

V is TRBV5-1 and J is TRBJ2-7; weak D call: TRBD1 (6 bases). Germline V CDR1 and CDR2: SGHRS, YFSETQ. The CDR3 length is 14 residues. The V and J ends lost 0 bases and 2 bases respectively, with 9 bases between them. The CDR3 spells CASSLEGVTYEQYF. In DNA form, the CDR3 reads TGCGCCAGCAGCTTGGAGGGGGTAACCTACGAGCAGTACTTC. The full variable domain, its missing parts supplied by reference TRBV5-1 and TRBJ2-7, is KAGVTQTPRYLIKTRGQQVTLSCSPISGHRSVSWYQQTPGQGLQFLFEYFSETQRNKGNFPGRFSGRQFSNSRSEMNVSTLELGDSALYLCASSLEGVTYEQYFGPGTRLTVT.

J is TRBJ1-1 and V is TRBV12-5, with D unclear. The V gene's germline CDR1 is LGHNT and CDR2 FRNRAP. Trimming removed 3 bases from V and 3 bases from J, with 5 bases in between. There are 12 residues in the CDR3. CDR3 amino acids: CASGLFDTEAFF. The CDR3 DNA sequence: TGTGCTAGTGGTTTATTCGACACTGAAGCTTTCTTT.

The gene calls are TRBV6-1 and TRBJ2-5; the D gene is possibly TRBD2 (5 bases). The V gene lost 2 bases and the J gene lost 7 bases, with 11 bases spanning the gap. The germline V gene has CDR1 MNHNS and CDR2 SASEGT. There are 13 residues in the CDR3. CDR3 amino acids: CASSELAAGTQYF. For the CDR3, the DNA is TGTGCCAGCAGTGAACTTGCCGCGGGGACCCAGTACTTC.

The chain recombines TRBV6-5 with TRBJ1-5; the D gene is possibly TRBD1 (5 bases). CDR1 and CDR2 from the germline V gene are MNHEY and SVGAGI. V shed 2 bases and J shed 3 bases, with 14 bases lying between them. The CDR3 extends over 16 amino acids. For the CDR3, the DNA is TGTGCCAGCAGTTACCGCGGGACCCGGGACAATCAGCCCCAGCATTTT. Its protein is CASSYRGTRDNQPQHF.

V is TRBV15 and J is TRBJ2-2; maybe TRBD1 (6 bases). Germline V gives CDR1 LNHNV, CDR2 YYDKDF (reference sequence). There are 15 residues in the CDR3. Trimming left V 5 bases short and J 7 bases short, with 17 bases between. CDR3 nucleotides: TGTGCCACCAGCCCAGGGGCGGGCTTTGGCGGGGAGCTGTTTTTT. Translating it yields CATSPGAGFGGELFF.

This chain uses TRBV9 with TRBJ2-5; weak D call: TRBD2 (5 bases). The CDR3 sequence is 15 residues long. V was cut by 2 bases and J by 4 bases, with 15 bases left in between. The germline V gene has CDR1 SGDLS and CDR2 YYNGEE. As DNA, the CDR3 is TGTGCCAGCAGCGTTGAGGGTATCAACATAGAGACCCAGTACTTC. Protein: CASSVEGINIETQYF.

The chain has TRBV7-9 and TRBJ1-4, with D hard to call. The length of the CDR3 is 14 residues. Trimming shortened V by 5 bases and J by 5 bases, and 12 bases separated the two germline ends. Germline loops: CDR1 SEHNR, CDR2 FQNEAQ (reference sequence). CDR3 sequence reads: CASSPFEENEKLFF. DNA of the CDR3: TGTGCCAGCAGCCCCTTTGAAGAGAATGAAAAACTGTTTTTT.

DNA of the CDR3: TGCAGCGGGGGGCGTCCGGGACGGGACACAGATACGCAGTATTTT. Translation gives CSGGRPGRDTDTQYF. The rearrangement links TRBV29-1 to TRBJ2-3; D might be TRBD1 (6 bases). The ends were cut back, 7 bases at V and 2 bases at J, with 19 bases in the middle. CDR1 is SQVTM and CDR2 is ANQGSEA in the germline V gene. The CDR3 has 15 residues.

V gene TRBV18 combines with J gene TRBJ2-4; 12 positions match TRBD2. This CDR3 comprises 17 residues. V was pared by 6 bases and J by 4 bases, with 10 bases of the junction left unmatched. Germline V gene data show CDR1 as KGHSH and CDR2 as LQKENI. CDR3 sequence (DNA): TGTGCCAGCTCCAGGACTAGCGGGATCCAATCTAAAAACATTCAGTACTTC. Its protein is CASSRTSGIQSKNIQYF.

The chain joins TRBV19 to TRBJ2-5; D ambiguous. The CDR3 loop spans 15 amino acids. Germline CDR1 LNHDA, CDR2 SQIVND (reference sequence). V lost 1 base, J lost 5 bases, and 14 bases lay in between. CDR3 sequence reads: CASSIAVSLKETQYF. For the CDR3, the DNA is TGTGCCAGTAGTATAGCGGTCTCCCTGAAGGAGACCCAGTACTTC. The whole variable domain, remainder taken from reference TRBV19 and TRBJ2-5, is DGGITQSPKYLFRKEGQNVTLSCEQNLNHDAMYWYRQDPGQGLRLIYYSQIVNDFQKGDIAEGYSVSREKKESFPLTVTSAQKNPTAFYLCASSIAVSLKETQYFGPGTRLLVL.

The rearrangement joins TRBV19 to TRBJ2-3; D not resolved. Trimming removed 6 bases at V and 2 bases at J, with 9 bases between. Per the germline V gene, CDR1 is LNHDA and CDR2 is SQIVND (reference sequence). The CDR3 sequence is 13 residues long. The CDR3 loop reads CASRPPDTDTQYF. The CDR3 nucleotides are TGTGCCAGTAGACCCCCAGACACAGATACGCAGTATTTT.

In nucleotides, the CDR3 is TGCGCCAGCAGCTTGGGAGGATTCAATCAGCCCCAGCATTTT. As protein: CASSLGGFNQPQHF. The V call is TRBV5-1, the J call TRBJ1-5; D ambiguous. The CDR3 is made up of 14 amino acids. The V and J ends lost 0 bases and 3 bases respectively, with 7 bases between them. Per germline, CDR1 SGHRS and CDR2 YFSETQ.

V is TRBV5-1 and J is TRBJ1-5; 7 bases are shared with TRBD1. CDR3 length: 15 residues. Germline V gives CDR1 SGHRS, CDR2 YFSETQ. V dropped 4 bases and J dropped 4; count of bases not matched to a gene: 8. The CDR3 protein is CASSPQGIGNQPQHF. The CDR3 DNA reads TGCGCCAGCAGCCCACAGGGGATTGGGAATCAGCCCCAGCATTTT. The full variable domain, in which reference TRBV5-1 and TRBJ1-5 provide the parts outside the CDR3, is KAGVTQTPRYLIKTRGQQVTLSCSPISGHRSVSWYQQTPGQGLQFLFEYFSETQRNKGNFPGRFSGRQFSNSRSEMNVSTLELGDSALYLCASSPQGIGNQPQHFGDGTRLSIL.

The chain combines TRBV27 with TRBJ2-5, with 7 bases that match TRBD1. The CDR3 has 15 amino acids. CDR1 and CDR2 from the germline V gene are MNHEY and SMNVEV (reference sequence). Trimming cost V 5 bases and J 4 bases; bases outside gene matches: 10. In DNA, the CDR3 is TGTGCCAGCAGTAACGGACAGGCCGGTTTAGAGACCCAGTACTTC. It encodes CASSNGQAGLETQYF.

The V gene is TRBV9, the J gene TRBJ1-6, with a weak D call TRBD1 (6 bases). V gave up 4 bases and J gave up 0 bases, with 11 bases separating them. This CDR3 spans 16 amino acids. Germline CDR1 SGDLS, CDR2 YYNGEE. This CDR3 reads CASSSGTPSYNSPLHF. The CDR3 nucleotides are TGTGCCAGCAGCTCTGGGACACCCTCCTATAATTCACCCCTCCACTTT.

Here the CDR3 reads CASRYRDNQPQHF. CDR3 nucleotide sequence: TGTGCCAGCAGATACCGGGACAATCAGCCCCAGCATTTT. J is TRBJ1-5 and V is TRBV2; unclear D gene. The CDR3 covers 13 residues. In germline, CDR1 is SNHLY, CDR2 FYNNEI. Trimming left V 6 bases short and J 3 bases short, with 9 bases between.

The chain links TRBV4-3 to TRBJ1-4, with 9 bases identical to TRBD1. CDR3 length: 14 amino acids. Germline trimming cut 4 bases from V and 8 bases from J; bases unmatched to any gene: 5. From germline, CDR1 is LGHNA and CDR2 YSLEER. The CDR3 DNA sequence: TGCGCCAGCAGCCCGGGACAGGGATACGAAAAACTGTTTTTT. Amino acids: CASSPGQGYEKLFF.

The V gene is TRBV10-3, the J gene TRBJ1-6; D is unresolved. V lost 0 bases to trimming and J lost 9 bases, with 9 bases between them. In germline, CDR1 is ENHRY, CDR2 SYGVKD. CDR3 length equals 14 residues. Here the CDR3 reads CAISESIQASPLHF. CDR3 bases: TGTGCCATCAGTGAGTCGATCCAAGCTTCACCCCTCCACTTT.

J is TRBJ1-3 and V is TRBV5-4; TRBD1 might be the D (5 bases). The CDR3 runs 16 residues. Germline V gives CDR1 SGHNT, CDR2 YYREEE (reference sequence). V shed 2 bases and J shed 0 bases, with 12 bases lying between them. CDR3 sequence (DNA): TGTGCCAGCAGCTTACACACAGGAAGCTCTGGAAACACCATATATTTT. This translates into CASSLHTGSSGNTIYF.